This TCR beta chain was identified in a study of blood T cell repertoires in COVID-19. Study in general: Sources were T cells, B-cell-depleted T cells, or PBMCs; the material itself was cDNA or gDNA.

The CDR3 totals 19 residues. Germline V lookup: CDR1 MDHEN, CDR2 SYDVKM. With V trimmed by 3 bases and J by 5 bases, 16 bases remained unmatched. Assay: immunoSEQ multiplex PCR; the TCRdb copy retains only in-frame clones and omits some. The table includes around 300,000 clones, about 89% detected once. Participant reports of clinical history set cohort assignment. The sequence came from a woman aged 18 to 35 who had recovered from COVID-19. The J gene is TRBJ1-4, the V gene TRBV28; TRBD1 aligns across 9 bases. Material for sequencing was PBMCs or T cells enriched from blood (not recorded which). This CDR3 reads CASSFKNWDRDPRNEKLFF. CDR3 in DNA: TGTGCCAGCAGTTTCAAGAATTGGGACAGGGACCCGAGAAATGAAAAACTGTTTTTT.